This TCR beta chain was retrieved from a study of long-term antiretroviral therapy in people with HIV. Unmatched junction bases numbered 11, after V lost 1 base and J lost 8 bases. Germline assignment: CDR1 SGHDT and CDR2 YYEEEE. The length of the CDR3 is 16 residues. Survey-level immunoSEQ v3.0 assays were run. Repertoires were generated with immunoSEQ multiplex PCR, while TCRdb's copy carries only in-frame clones and drops some. The sample contains 20,000 to 30,000 clones, around 85% of which appear only once. The TCR sequence derives from a middle-aged man with HIV. The sequencing used unsorted PBMCs, collected 4.8 to 5 years after starting antiretroviral therapy. The V and J genes are TRBV5-6 and TRBJ2-1, with 8 nucleotides matching TRBD1. The CDR3 reads CASSLSTGGLVDEQFF. The DNA of the CDR3 is TGTGCCAGCAGCTTGAGTACAGGGGGGTTGGTGGATGAGCAGTTCTTC.